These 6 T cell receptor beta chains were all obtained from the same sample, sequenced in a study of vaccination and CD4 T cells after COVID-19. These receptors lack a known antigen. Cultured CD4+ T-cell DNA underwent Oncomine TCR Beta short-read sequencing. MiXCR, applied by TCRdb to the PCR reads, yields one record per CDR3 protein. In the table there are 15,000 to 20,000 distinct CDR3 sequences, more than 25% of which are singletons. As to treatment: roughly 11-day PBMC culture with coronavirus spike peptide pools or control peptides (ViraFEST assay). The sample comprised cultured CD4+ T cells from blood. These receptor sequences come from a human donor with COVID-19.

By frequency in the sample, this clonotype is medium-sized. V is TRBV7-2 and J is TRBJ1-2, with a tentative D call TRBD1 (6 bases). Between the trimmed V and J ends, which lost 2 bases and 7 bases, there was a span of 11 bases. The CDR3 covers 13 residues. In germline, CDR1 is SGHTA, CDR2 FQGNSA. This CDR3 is CASSLSGVGGYTF. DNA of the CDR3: TGTGCCAGCAGCTTATCAGGGGTTGGTGGCTACACCTTC.

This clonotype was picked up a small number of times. The chain's CDR3 is CSALRPGTGVSNQPQHF. The DNA for the CDR3 is TGCAGTGCCCTCCGACCCGGGACAGGGGTATCCAATCAGCCCCAGCATTTT. The genes are TRBV20-1 and TRBJ1-5, with TRBD1 matching 10 bases. Germline V CDR1 and CDR2: DFQATT, SNEGSKA (reference sequence). V gave up 6 bases and J gave up 3 bases; unmatched junction bases: 14. The CDR3 is 17 residues long.

The CDR3 spells CASSLGGTGETQYF. The CDR3 bases are TGTGCCAGCAGCTTAGGTGGGACAGGGGAGACCCAGTACTTC. The V and J genes are TRBV7-2 and TRBJ2-5, with 9 bases identical to TRBD1. The CDR3 spans 14 residues. J gave up 5 bases and V 1 base, and 2 bases lay outside the gene matches. Germline V gene sequence: CDR1 SGHTA, CDR2 FQGNSA. The full variable domain, with the rest looked up from reference TRBV7-2 and TRBJ2-5, is GAGVSQSPSNKVTEKGKDVELRCDPISGHTALYWYRQSLGQGLEFLIYFQGNSAPDKSGLPSDRFSAERTGGSVSTLTIQRTQQEDSAVYLCASSLGGTGETQYFGPGTRLLVL.

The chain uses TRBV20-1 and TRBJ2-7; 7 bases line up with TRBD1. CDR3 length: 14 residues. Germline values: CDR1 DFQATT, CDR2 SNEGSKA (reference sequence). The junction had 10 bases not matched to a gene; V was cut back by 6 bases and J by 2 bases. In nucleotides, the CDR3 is TGCAGTGCAGCCGACCGACAGGGTACCTACGAGCAGTACTTC. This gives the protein CSAADRQGTYEQYF.

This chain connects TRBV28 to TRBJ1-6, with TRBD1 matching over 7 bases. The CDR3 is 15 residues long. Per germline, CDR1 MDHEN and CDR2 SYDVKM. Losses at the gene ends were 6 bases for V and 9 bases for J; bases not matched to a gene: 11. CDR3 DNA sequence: TGTGCCAGCAGACCCCGGACAGGACAAAGTTCACCCCTCCACTTT. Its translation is CASRPRTGQSSPLHF.

The CDR3 here is CASTRRGDRSGNTIYF. CDR3 coding DNA: TGTGCCAGCACCAGGCGGGGGGATCGATCTGGAAACACCATATATTTT. The genes are TRBV7-2 and TRBJ1-3, with D possibly being TRBD1 (5 bases). CDR1 and CDR2 (germline): SGHTA, FQGNSA. The V and J ends lost 7 bases and 1 base respectively, with 17 bases between them. The CDR3 runs to 16 residues. Complete variable domain (other parts from reference TRBV7-2 and TRBJ1-3): GAGVSQSPSNKVTEKGKDVELRCDPISGHTALYWYRQSLGQGLEFLIYFQGNSAPDKSGLPSDRFSAERTGGSVSTLTIQRTQQEDSAVYLCASTRRGDRSGNTIYFGEGSWLTVV.